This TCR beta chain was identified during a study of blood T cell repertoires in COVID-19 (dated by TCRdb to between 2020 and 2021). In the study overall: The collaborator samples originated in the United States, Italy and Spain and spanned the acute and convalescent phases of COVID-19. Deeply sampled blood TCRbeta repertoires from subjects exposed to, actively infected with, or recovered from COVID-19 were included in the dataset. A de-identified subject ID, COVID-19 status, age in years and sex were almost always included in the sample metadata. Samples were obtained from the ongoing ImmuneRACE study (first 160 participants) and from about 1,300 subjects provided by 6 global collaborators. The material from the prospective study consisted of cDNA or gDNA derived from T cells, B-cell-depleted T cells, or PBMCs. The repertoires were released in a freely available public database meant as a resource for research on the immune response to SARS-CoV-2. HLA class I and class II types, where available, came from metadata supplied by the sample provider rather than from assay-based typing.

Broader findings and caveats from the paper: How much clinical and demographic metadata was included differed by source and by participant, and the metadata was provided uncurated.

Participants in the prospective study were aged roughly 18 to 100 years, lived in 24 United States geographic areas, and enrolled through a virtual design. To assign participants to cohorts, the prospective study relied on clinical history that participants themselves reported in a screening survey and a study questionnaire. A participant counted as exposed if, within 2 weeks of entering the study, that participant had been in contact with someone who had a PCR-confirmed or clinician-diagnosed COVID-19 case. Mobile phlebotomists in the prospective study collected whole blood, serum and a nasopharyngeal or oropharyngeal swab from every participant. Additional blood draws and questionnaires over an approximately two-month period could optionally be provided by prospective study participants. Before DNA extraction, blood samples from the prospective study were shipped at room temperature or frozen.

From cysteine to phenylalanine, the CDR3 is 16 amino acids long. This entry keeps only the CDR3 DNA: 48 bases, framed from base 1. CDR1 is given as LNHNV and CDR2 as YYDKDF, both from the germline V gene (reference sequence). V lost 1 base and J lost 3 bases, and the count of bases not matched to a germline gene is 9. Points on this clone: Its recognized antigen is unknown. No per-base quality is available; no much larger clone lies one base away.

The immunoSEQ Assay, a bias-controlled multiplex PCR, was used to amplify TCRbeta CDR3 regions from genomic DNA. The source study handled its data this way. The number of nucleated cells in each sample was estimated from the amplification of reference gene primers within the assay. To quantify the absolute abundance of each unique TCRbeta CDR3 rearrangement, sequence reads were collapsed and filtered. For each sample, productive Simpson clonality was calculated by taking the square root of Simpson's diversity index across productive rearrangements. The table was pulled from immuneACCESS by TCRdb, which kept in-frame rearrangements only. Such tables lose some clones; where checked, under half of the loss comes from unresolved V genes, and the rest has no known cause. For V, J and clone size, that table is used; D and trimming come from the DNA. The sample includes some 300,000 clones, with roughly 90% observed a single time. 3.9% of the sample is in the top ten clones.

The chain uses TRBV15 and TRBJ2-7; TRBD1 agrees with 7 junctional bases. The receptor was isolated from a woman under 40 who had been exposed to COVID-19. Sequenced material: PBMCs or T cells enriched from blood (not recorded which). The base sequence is TGTGCCACCAGCAGAGTTGGCCGGGACAGTCGCTACGAGCAGTACTTC. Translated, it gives CATSRVGRDSRYEQYF. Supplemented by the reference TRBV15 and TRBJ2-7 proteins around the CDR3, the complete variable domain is DAMVIQNPRYQVTQFGKPVTLSCSQTLNHNVMYWYQQKSSQAPKLLFHYYDKDFNNEADTPDNFQSRRPNTSFCFLDIRSPGLGDTAMYLCATSRVGRDSRYEQYFGPGTRLTVT.